This T cell receptor (beta chain) was found in a study of T cells in Graves' hyperthyroidism and ophthalmopathy. Of note for this clonotype: Its antigen remains unidentified.

Whole-study findings and limits: Within blood appeared most thyroid clonotypes that had expanded above 0.001. A model of 13 V-J pairs discriminated ophthalmopathy from stable hyperthyroidism.

Stable Graves' hyperthyroidism denoted no ophthalmopathy progression over 18 months. Orbital computed tomography and thyroid ultrasound, together with serum TRAb and thyroxine and clinical symptoms, were used for diagnoses. Amplification targeted TCR beta CDR3 regions from RNA transcripts. The TCR CDR3 was amplified in a first-round RT-PCR using the HTBI primer set. TCRdb recomputed calls from the multiplex PCR reads with MiXCR, one row per CDR3 protein. The table records some 760,000 distinct CDR3 sequences, about 14% of them present only once. V was clipped by 4 bases and J by 14 bases, with 18 bases between them. CDR3 length: 12 residues. CDR1 and CDR2 from the germline V gene are SQVTM and ANQGSEA.

The sequenced sample was blood. The V and J genes are TRBV29-1 and TRBJ2-1; D might be TRBD2 (6 bases). The source of this sequence is a woman younger than 35 with Graves' hyperthyroidism. The CDR3 region has the DNA TGCAGCGTTGCCCACGCCCCGGGGGAAAAGTTCTTC. This sequence encodes CSVAHAPGEKFF.